The present T cell receptor beta chain was sequenced within a study of T cell responses to AZD1222 COVID-19 vaccine. In the study overall: Second doses were pooled across both intervals (about 4 or about 12 weeks).

About this clone: The antigen remains undetermined.

TCRdb keeps only in-frame clones here, not all; method: immunoSEQ multiplex PCR. The data show some 150,000 clones, about 92% seen once. The germline CDR1 and CDR2 sequences are SGDLS and YYNGEE. The J segment lost 2 bases and the V segment lost 0 bases, leaving 2 bases of the junction unmatched. The CDR3 extends over 15 amino acids. Study conclusions and caveats: Females outnumbered males among donors, who were mostly white British; clonal diversity was possibly underestimated. No day 14 peak samples; only post-peak repertoires were characterized. Unmutated variant regions reportedly attract nearly half of all spike-specific TCRs.

The chain links TRBV9 to TRBJ1-2; 9 positions match TRBD1. The sequence was collected from an adult in good health. Sequenced material: peripheral blood, taken on day 0 of AZD1222 vaccination. CDR3 protein: CASSVAGTGNYGYTF. In DNA form, the CDR3 reads TGTGCCAGCAGCGTAGCCGGGACAGGGAACTATGGCTACACCTTC.